This entry features one T cell receptor beta chain sequence. Its antigen is not identified. This specimen comes from a study of cytomegalovirus exposure and HLA in healthy donors. Broader study findings: Information on immune exposure was restricted to one variable (CMV serostatus).

13 Jbeta primers and 60 Vbeta primers were used for the PCR. TCRdb's table, derived via immunoSEQ multiplex PCR, lists solely in-frame clones and lacks some. In the table there are roughly 92,000 clones, about four fifths of which are singletons. This sequence originates from a man in his forties or fifties in good health and CMV-seropositive. Sample: PBMCs.

CDR3 sequence reads: CASSRADTQYF. DNA for the CDR3: TGTGCCAGCAGTCGCGCAGATACGCAGTATTTT. The chain has TRBV7-9 and TRBJ2-3; D call uncertain. The CDR3 consists of 11 residues. Trimming removed 6 bases at V and 4 bases at J, with 5 bases between. Germline V gene sequence: CDR1 SEHNR, CDR2 FQNEAQ (reference sequence).